This entry lists 28 T cell receptor beta chains sequenced from one sample in a study of blood T cell repertoires in COVID-19. Using immunoSEQ multiplex PCR, the repertoire was profiled, and TCRdb retains in-frame clones only, with some absent. The table has 450,000 to 500,000 clones, 70% to 90% seen once; the top ten hold 7% to 10%. Sequenced input: PBMCs or T cells enriched from blood (not recorded which). The receptors shown here come from a woman between 55 and 75 years old who had recovered from COVID-19.

V and J are TRBV5-4 and TRBJ2-1; weak D call: TRBD1 (5 bases). Trimming shortened V by 0 bases and J by 0 bases, and 10 bases separated the two germline ends. The CDR3 length is 16 residues. Germline-derived CDR1 and CDR2 are SGHNT and YYREEE (reference sequence). DNA of the CDR3: TGTGCCAGCAGCTTGGGGGGCAGTACCTCCTACAATGAGCAGTTCTTC. Translated: CASSLGGSTSYNEQFF.

CDR3 DNA: TGCGCCAGCAGCTTGCGGACAGACACCGGGGAGCTGTTTTTT. Its translation: CASSLRTDTGELFF. The rearrangement joins TRBV5-1 to TRBJ2-2; D might be TRBD1 (6 bases). V was trimmed by 1 base and J by 3 bases, leaving 7 bases between them. This CDR3 comprises 14 residues. Germline values: CDR1 SGHRS, CDR2 YFSETQ.

V and J are TRBV5-1 and TRBJ1-5; 7 bases map to TRBD1. V lost 5 bases to trimming and J lost 3 bases; unmatched junction nucleotides: 5. This CDR3 is 14 amino acids long. Germline CDR1 reads SGHRS; CDR2 reads YFSETQ. CDR3 coding DNA: TGCGCCAGCAGGTTAGGGGGCATCAATCAGCCCCAGCATTTT. Translating gives CASRLGGINQPQHF.

The CDR3 protein is CASSYSFQGGASGYTF. Written as DNA, the CDR3 is TGTGCCAGCAGTTACTCATTCCAGGGAGGAGCGAGTGGCTACACCTTC. The gene calls are TRBV6-5 and TRBJ1-2, with D perhaps TRBD1 (5 bases). CDR3 length: 16 amino acids. The ends were cut back, 0 bases at V and 7 bases at J, with 18 bases in the middle. CDR1 and CDR2 (germline): MNHEY, SVGAGI.

This chain joins TRBV7-6 and TRBJ2-1, with 7 bases aligning to TRBD2. In germline, CDR1 is SGHVS, CDR2 FNYEAQ. CDR3 length: 14 residues. Unmatched junction bases numbered 9, after V lost 6 bases and J lost 7 bases. The CDR3 coding sequence is TGTGCCAGCAGGACTTCTGGGGGGGTGAATGAGCAGTTCTTC. As protein: CASRTSGGVNEQFF.

The rearrangement uses TRBV2 and TRBJ1-5; the match to TRBD1 covers 8 bases. The J segment lost 4 bases and the V segment lost 5 bases, leaving 7 bases of the junction unmatched. CDR3 size: 15 residues. Germline V gives CDR1 SNHLY, CDR2 FYNNEI. The chain's CDR3 is CASSLEGDRNQPQHF. CDR3 coding DNA: TGTGCCAGCAGTCTTGAGGGGGACAGGAATCAGCCCCAGCATTTT.

The J gene is TRBJ2-1, the V gene TRBV30; 15 bases align to TRBD2. In germline, CDR1 is GTSNPN, CDR2 SVGIG (reference sequence). The CDR3 extends over 18 amino acids. The junction had 14 bases not matched to a gene; V was cut back by 4 bases and J by 7 bases. This CDR3 reads CAWTGFHRGLAGGNEQFF. Here the CDR3 DNA reads TGTGCCTGGACGGGGTTCCACCGGGGACTAGCGGGGGGAAATGAGCAGTTCTTC. The full variable domain, in which reference TRBV30 and TRBJ2-1 provide the parts outside the CDR3, is SQTIHQWPATLVQPVGSPLSLECTVEGTSNPNLYWYRQAAGRGLQLLFYSVGIGQISSEVPQNLSASRPQDRQFILSSKKLLLSDSGFYLCAWTGFHRGLAGGNEQFFGPGTRLTVL.

This clone came up a few times. The J gene is TRBJ1-2, the V gene TRBV24-1, with D maybe TRBD1 (6 bases). Between the trimmed V and J ends, which lost 7 bases and 0 bases, there was a span of 8 bases. The CDR3 is made up of 13 amino acids. The germline gives CDR1 KGHDR, CDR2 SFDVKD. The DNA of the CDR3 is TGTGCCACCAGGGACAGCGCTAACTATGGCTACACCTTC. Encoded protein: CATRDSANYGYTF.

The chain carries TRBV7-2 and TRBJ1-5; 7 nucleotides match TRBD1. Unmatched junction bases numbered 4, after V lost 5 bases and J lost 6 bases. The germline V gene encodes CDR1 SGHTA and CDR2 FQGNSA. The CDR3 covers 13 residues. The CDR3 protein is CASSPDRVQPQHF. The DNA of the CDR3 is TGTGCCAGCAGCCCCGACAGGGTTCAGCCCCAGCATTTT.

This clone was seen only once. This chain connects TRBV9 to TRBJ1-5, with no clear D. The CDR3 is 13 amino acids. Trimming took 9 bases from V and 4 from J, leaving 14 bases between them. From germline, CDR1 is SGDLS and CDR2 YYNGEE. CDR3 loop: CATEEHLNQPQHF. The CDR3 nucleotides read TGTGCCACGGAGGAACATCTTAATCAGCCCCAGCATTTT.

On this clone itself: A read error may explain this, as a much larger clone is one base away. V and J are TRBV11-2 and TRBJ1-1, with 8 bases lining up with TRBD1. Germline CDR1 SGHAT, CDR2 FQNNGV. The CDR3 sequence is 14 residues long. The J segment lost 1 base and the V segment lost 4 bases, leaving 2 bases of the junction unmatched. CDR3 region: CASSSGTGNTEAFF. DNA for the CDR3: TGTGCCAGCAGCTCCGGGACAGGGAACACTGAAGCTTTCTTT. Full variable domain (outside the CDR3, taken from reference TRBV11-2 and TRBJ1-1): EAGVAQSPRYKIIEKRQSVAFWCNPISGHATLYWYQQILGQGPKLLIQFQNNGVVDDSQLPKDRFSAERLKGVDSTLKIQPAKLEDSAVYLCASSSGTGNTEAFFGQGTRLTVV.

The rearrangement joins TRBV27 to TRBJ2-7; the match to TRBD1 covers 9 bases. The germline gives CDR1 MNHEY, CDR2 SMNVEV (reference sequence). This CDR3 has 15 residues. Losses at the gene ends were 8 bases for V and 1 base for J; bases not matched to a gene: 9. The CDR3 coding sequence is TGTGCCAGCCGCATCGCAGGACAGGGGTCCTACGAGCAGTACTTC. Translating gives CASRIAGQGSYEQYF.

V and J are TRBV27 and TRBJ2-4; a weak D match, TRBD2 (5 bases). Germline CDR1 MNHEY, CDR2 SMNVEV (reference sequence). The CDR3 spans 13 residues. Trimming left V 11 bases short and J 0 bases short, with 11 bases between. The CDR3 nucleotides read TGTGCCGCAGCGGACCTAGCCAAAAACATTCAGTACTTC. Its protein product is CAAADLAKNIQYF.

The V and J genes are TRBV30 and TRBJ2-7; 10 bases match TRBD1. Per germline, CDR1 GTSNPN and CDR2 SVGIG (reference sequence). The CDR3 has 13 amino acids. After removal of 5 bases from V and 1 base from J, the junction contained 2 bases not matched to a gene. The CDR3 DNA is TGTGCCTGGGACAGGGGGCTATCCTACGAGCAGTACTTC. Translated: CAWDRGLSYEQYF.

This clone was observed once. The CDR3, as DNA: TGTGCCAGCAGCGGGACGCTGACAGGGTATTACTATGGCTACACCTTC. Translating gives CASSGTLTGYYYGYTF. This sequence joins TRBV9 and TRBJ1-2; the match to TRBD1 covers 7 bases. Germline CDR1 and CDR2: SGDLS and YYNGEE. The CDR3 consists of 16 residues. The V gene end was trimmed by 3 bases and the J gene end by 3 bases; junction bases not matched to a gene: 11.

V usage is TRBV11-2 and J usage is TRBJ2-1; D is possibly TRBD1 (6 bases). V was trimmed by 5 bases and J by 5 bases, leaving 10 bases between them. The CDR3 totals 13 residues. Germline-derived CDR1 and CDR2 are SGHAT and FQNNGV. Here the CDR3 DNA reads TGTGCCAGCAGCAAAGGACAGAACAATGAGCAGTTCTTC. Its translation is CASSKGQNNEQFF.

The chain employs TRBV9 and TRBJ1-1, with D tentatively TRBD1 (6 bases). In germline, CDR1 is SGDLS, CDR2 YYNGEE. V was shortened by 0 bases and J by 5 bases, with 17 bases between the two germline ends. The length of the CDR3 is 16 residues. Written as DNA, the CDR3 is TGTGCCAGCAGCGTAGATTCGGGGGGCGGGTTAACTGAAGCTTTCTTT. Residues: CASSVDSGGGLTEAFF.

Of note for this clone: One end of the junction is discordant with germline, which a read error may explain. V and J are TRBV7-7 and TRBJ2-2; 7 positions match TRBD1. The germline gives CDR1 SSHAT, CDR2 FNYEAQ (reference sequence). The CDR3 is 16 residues long. This CDR3 reads CASSRRQGPNTGELFF. The CDR3 DNA reads as TGTGCTAGCAGCAGACGACAGGGACCGAACACCGGGGAGCTGTTTTTT. The full variable domain, its missing parts supplied by reference TRBV7-7 and TRBJ2-2, is GAGVSQSPRYKVTKRGQDVTLRCDPISSHATLYWYQQALGQGPEFLTYFNYEAQPDKSGLPSDRFSAERPEGSISTLTIQRTEQRDSAMYRCASSRRQGPNTGELFFGEGSRLTVL.

The CDR3 DNA follows: TGTGCCAGCAGCCAAGATCGGGGTAGCGGGGGGGCTCGCGAGCAGTACTTC. Protein sequence: CASSQDRGSGGAREQYF. The genes are TRBV3-1 (or the pseudogene TRBV3-2) and TRBJ2-7; TRBD2 agrees at 11 bases. Germline assignment: CDR1 LGHDT and CDR2 YNNKEL (reference sequence). The CDR3 is 17 amino acids. J gave up 6 bases and V 0 bases, and 10 bases lay outside the gene matches.

The rearrangement uses TRBV19 and TRBJ1-5; 7 bases align to TRBD1. V was pared by 3 bases and J by 1 base, with 6 bases of the junction left unmatched. CDR1 LNHDA and CDR2 SQIVND come from the germline V gene (reference sequence). This CDR3 region has 16 residues. For the CDR3, the DNA is TGTGCCAGTAGTATCCCCCACAGGGGAAGCAATCAGCCCCAGCATTTT. As protein: CASSIPHRGSNQPQHF.

This chain uses TRBV12-3 or TRBV12-4 with TRBJ1-1; D not resolved. This CDR3 spans 13 amino acids. With 3 bases removed from V and 4 bases from J, the gap between germline ends came to 9 bases. The CDR3 protein is CASSLERATEAFF. The CDR3 DNA sequence: TGTGCCAGCAGTTTGGAGAGGGCCACTGAAGCTTTCTTT.

The rearrangement joins TRBV2 to TRBJ1-4; D unclear. Per the germline V gene, CDR1 is SNHLY and CDR2 is FYNNEI. V lost 3 bases and J 0 bases, leaving 11 bases between the germline ends. The CDR3 totals 16 residues. CDR3 sequence: CASSESVGATNEKLFF. In DNA form, the CDR3 reads TGTGCCAGCAGTGAGTCCGTAGGAGCAACTAATGAAAAACTGTTTTTT.

This clone was found once. This chain joins TRBV28 and TRBJ1-4, with 10 bases fitting TRBD1. CDR1 is MDHEN and CDR2 is SYDVKM in the germline V gene. The CDR3 is made up of 15 amino acids. The trim removed 6 bases at V and 5 bases at J, leaving 6 bases unmatched. The CDR3 loop reads CASSRDRGLNEKLFF. In nucleotides, the CDR3 is TGTGCCAGCAGCCGAGACAGGGGGCTAAATGAAAAACTGTTTTTT.

V gene TRBV4-1 combines with J gene TRBJ2-1, with TRBD2 matching 11 bases. The CDR3 has 16 amino acids. Trimming at V came to 4 bases and at J to 8 bases, leaving 10 bases not matched to a gene. Germline lookup yields CDR1 MGHRA and CDR2 YSYEKL. The chain's CDR3 is CASSPLRSGGGDEQFF. Written as DNA, the CDR3 is TGCGCCAGCAGCCCCCTCCGTAGCGGGGGGGGCGATGAGCAGTTCTTC.

The chain joins TRBV18 to TRBJ2-2; 8 bases map to TRBD1. Germline values: CDR1 KGHSH, CDR2 LQKENI. This CDR3 contains 16 residues. Trimming at V came to 6 bases and at J to 5 bases, leaving 11 bases not matched to a gene. DNA of the CDR3: TGTGCCAGCTCCCGGCAGGGGGCCCGGGATACCGGGGAGCTGTTTTTT. Protein sequence: CASSRQGARDTGELFF.

The rearrangement links TRBV2 to TRBJ1-2; D remains unclear. The CDR3 consists of 11 residues. Looked up from germline, CDR1 is SNHLY and CDR2 is FYNNEI. Trimming removed 6 bases from V and 5 bases from J, with 7 bases in between. CDR3 sequence reads: CASSKEYGYTF. For the CDR3, the DNA is TGTGCCAGCAGCAAAGAGTATGGCTACACCTTC.

This clone showed up just a few times. This rearrangement joins TRBV23-1 to TRBJ1-5, with a tentative D call TRBD1 (6 bases). TRBV23-1 has ORF status, its function being uncertain. Trimming stripped 1 base from V and 0 bases from J, with 10 bases between. The CDR3 has 16 amino acids. The CDR3 region is CASSQWTVYSNQPQHF. The CDR3, as DNA: TGCGCCAGCAGTCAATGGACAGTCTATAGCAATCAGCCCCAGCATTTT.

The V and J genes are TRBV19 and TRBJ1-2; D gene uncertain. V was pared by 5 bases and J by 8 bases, with 18 bases between. The V gene's germline CDR1 is LNHDA and CDR2 SQIVND (reference sequence). The CDR3 covers 14 residues. Here the CDR3 DNA reads TGTGCCAGTAGTTCTCGAGGGCTCTTCAACGGCTACACCTTC. Amino acid sequence: CASSSRGLFNGYTF.